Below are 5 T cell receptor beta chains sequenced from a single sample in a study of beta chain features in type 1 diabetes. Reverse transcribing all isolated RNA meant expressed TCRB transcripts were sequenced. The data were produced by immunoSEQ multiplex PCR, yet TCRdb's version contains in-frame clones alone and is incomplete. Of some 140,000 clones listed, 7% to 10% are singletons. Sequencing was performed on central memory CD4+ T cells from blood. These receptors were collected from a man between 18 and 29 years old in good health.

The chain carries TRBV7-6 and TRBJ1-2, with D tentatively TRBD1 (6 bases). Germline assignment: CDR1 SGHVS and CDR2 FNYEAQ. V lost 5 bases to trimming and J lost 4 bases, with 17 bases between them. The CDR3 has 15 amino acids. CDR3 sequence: CASSPRMGAVYGYTF. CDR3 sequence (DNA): TGTGCCAGCAGCCCCCGGATGGGGGCGGTCTATGGCTACACCTTC.

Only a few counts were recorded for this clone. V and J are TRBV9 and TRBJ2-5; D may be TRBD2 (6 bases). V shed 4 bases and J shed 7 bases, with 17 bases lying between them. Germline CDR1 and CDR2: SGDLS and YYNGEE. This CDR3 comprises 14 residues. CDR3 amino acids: CASSRGTRPTTQYF. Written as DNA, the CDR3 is TGTGCCAGCAGCAGAGGGACTCGCCCCACGACCCAGTACTTC.

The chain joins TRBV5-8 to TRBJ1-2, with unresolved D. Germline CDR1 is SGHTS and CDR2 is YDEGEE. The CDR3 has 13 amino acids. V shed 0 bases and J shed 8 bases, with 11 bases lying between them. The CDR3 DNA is TGTGCCAGCAGCTTGGTGCCAGCGGAGGGCTACACCTTC. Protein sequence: CASSLVPAEGYTF.

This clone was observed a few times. DNA of the CDR3: TGTGCCAGCAGTTCGCGGGGAGATACGCAGTATTTT. This sequence encodes CASSSRGDTQYF. The chain recombines TRBV28 with TRBJ2-3, with a possible D match to TRBD2 (6 bases). V lost 4 bases, J lost 5 bases, and 7 bases lay in between. From germline, CDR1 is MDHEN and CDR2 SYDVKM. This CDR3 has 12 residues. Drawing the rest from reference TRBV28 and TRBJ2-3, the complete variable domain is DVKVTQSSRYLVKRTGEKVFLECVQDMDHENMFWYRQDPGLGLRLIYFSYDVKMKEKGDIPEGYSVSREKKERFSLILESASTNQTSMYLCASSSRGDTQYFGPGTRLTVL.

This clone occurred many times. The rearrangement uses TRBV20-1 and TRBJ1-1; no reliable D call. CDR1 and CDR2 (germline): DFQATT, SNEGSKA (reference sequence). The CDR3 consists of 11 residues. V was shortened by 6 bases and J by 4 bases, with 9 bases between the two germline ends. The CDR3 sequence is CSAPLRTEAFF. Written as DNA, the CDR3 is TGCAGTGCGCCACTACGCACTGAAGCTTTCTTT.